This T cell receptor beta chain appears in the sequencing data of a study of Graves' ophthalmopathy and Graves' hyperthyroidism (dated by TCRdb to 2016 to 2018). The study in broad terms: Peripheral blood was collected before any treatment was given, at the time of initial diagnosis. TCR beta repertoire signatures were used to distinguish Graves' ophthalmopathy from Graves' hyperthyroidism and to predict progression to ophthalmopathy. To explore V-J signatures that distinguish ophthalmopathy from hyperthyroidism, a discovery set of 90 to 100 patients was enrolled, made up of 43 with ophthalmopathy and some 60 with stable hyperthyroidism. An independent validation cohort comprised 18 to 20 hyperthyroidism patients and over 15 patients who later progressed from hyperthyroidism to ophthalmopathy. In total, 135 blood samples were TCR-sequenced: under 45 ophthalmopathy, about 75 hyperthyroidism and some 17 hyperthyroidism-to-ophthalmopathy patients. The 85 to 100 discovery patients were randomly split 7:3 into training and test sets. Following sampling, methimazole starting at 30 mg daily was administered to hyperthyroidism patients, and high-dose intravenous methylprednisolone was administered to ophthalmopathy patients. T-cell repertoires of thyroid tissue and blood were compared in 5 or 6 hyperthyroidism patients. General findings and caveats noted by the study authors: In validation, the model predicted ophthalmopathy progression with over 60% sensitivity and 72% to 80% specificity; roughly 11 predicted patients were CT-confirmed with GO in a median of approximately 6.5 months. Sample size was not predetermined statistically, and investigators were not blinded to group allocation. In cross-validation, the 13-signature model distinguished ophthalmopathy from stable hyperthyroidism with roughly 90% sensitivity and around 81% specificity, and in the test set the corresponding values were about 80% and 75%. Most expanded thyroid clonotypes with a frequency above 0.001 also appeared in blood, which suggests that blood repertoires may reflect the immune response in the thyroid.

For repertoire sequencing, TCR beta CDR3 regions were amplified from RNA transcripts. HTBI primers and the Qiagen OneStep RT-PCR kit were used in a first-round RT-PCR, which was followed by a second-round multiplex PCR, size selection and purification. Libraries were sequenced paired-end with 100 bp reads on an Illumina HiSeq2000. In the source study's methods: SOAPnuke was used for read processing, and reads with adapters, uncalled bases, a mean Phred below 15, or no exact constant-primer or identifier match were discarded. COPE v1.2.5 was used to merge high-quality paired reads. Clonotypes were defined as unique nucleotide sequences and were aligned to IMGT TRB V, D and J references using MiTCR v1.1. Only V-J combinations with frequency above 0.0001 were analysed, covering approximately 99% of repertoires. A TCR clonal expansion and chaos score per V-J combination was defined as the ratio of F50 clonal expansion to chaos observed in the TCRdist matrix. Welch's t-statistics and random forest were used to reduce the features to approximately 13 V-J combinations, which were then used as input to a naive Bayes classifier. Thyroid-blood repertoire similarity was quantified with the Morisita-Horn index. TCRdb took the public reads, trimmed them with fastp at Q25, ran MiXCR for clone calling and kept in-frame beta chains. Entries are consolidated by CDR3 protein sequence, retaining the most common genes and DNA. These V and J calls are TCRdb output, not the study's own analysis. The sample table records about 390,000 distinct CDR3 sequences; approximately 15% of these occur just once. The ten top clones hold about 7.3% of the sample.

This clonotype was recorded many times. Its antigen is currently not known. No base quality values were provided; no much bigger clone lies one nucleotide off. Reading the germline V gene (reference sequence) gives CDR1 SEHNR and CDR2 FQNEAQ. Its CDR3 holds 14 amino acids, cysteine through phenylalanine. The only DNA kept is the CDR3, 42 bases in frame from the first base. V is cut back by 6 bases and J by 4 bases, with 6 bases in the junction unmatched. A patient counted as having stable hyperthyroidism if there was no progression to ophthalmopathy within 18 months of follow-up. The hyperthyroidism patients were 18 to 65 years old and newly diagnosed, with a disease duration of less than 2 months. Patients with other autoimmune diseases, uncontrolled infections, pregnancy or lactation were excluded. Diagnosis was based on clinical symptoms, serum thyroxine, TRAb, thyroid ultrasound and orbital computed tomography. Ficoll-Paque density gradient centrifugation was used to isolate PBMCs from about 10 ml of fresh peripheral blood. Trizol reagent was used to extract the total RNA, and its quality was then checked on an Agilent 2100 Bioanalyzer.

This clonotype originated in a woman aged 18-29 years with stable Graves' hyperthyroidism. Donor details come from another sample of the same person, matched by shared clones. The specimen was peripheral blood. This chain joins TRBV7-9 to TRBJ2-5, and TRBD2 aligns with 9 junction nucleotides. The nucleotide sequence is given as TGTGCCAGCAGAGAAGCGGGGGGAAGAGAGACCCAGTACTTC. Translation gives CASREAGGRETQYF.